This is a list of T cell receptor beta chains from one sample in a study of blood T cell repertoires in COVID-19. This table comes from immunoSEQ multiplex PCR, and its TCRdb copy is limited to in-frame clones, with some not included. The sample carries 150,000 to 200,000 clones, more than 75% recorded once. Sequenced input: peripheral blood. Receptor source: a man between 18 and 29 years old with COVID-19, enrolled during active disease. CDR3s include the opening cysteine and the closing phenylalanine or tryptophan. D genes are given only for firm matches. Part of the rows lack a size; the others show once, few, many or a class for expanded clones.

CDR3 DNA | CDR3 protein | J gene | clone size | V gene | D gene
TGTGCCTGGCGCCAGGGCTATGGCTACACCTTC | CAWRQGYGYTF | TRBJ1-2 | NA | TRBV30 | NA
TGTGCCAGCAGCCGCGGACAGGGCGCCCAAGAGACCCAGTACTTC | CASSRGQGAQETQYF | TRBJ2-5 | few | TRBV4-2 | TRBD1
TGTGCCTGGACAGGCAGGGCAGATCAGCCCCAGCATTTT | CAWTGRADQPQHF | TRBJ1-5 | NA | TRBV30 | NA
TGTGCCAGCAGCCTAGAAGGGGTTTATCAGCCCCAGCATTTT | CASSLEGVYQPQHF | TRBJ1-5 | NA | TRBV7-9 | NA
TGTGCCAGCAGCGAATCTAGGGGGACAGCCAACTATGGCTACACCTTC | CASSESRGTANYGYTF | TRBJ1-2 | NA | TRBV9 | TRBD1
TGTGCCAGTAGTATAAACAGTCAAGAGACCCAGTACTTC | CASSINSQETQYF | TRBJ2-5 | NA | TRBV19 | NA
TGTGCCAGCAGCGCCCCTAAAGCCGGACTAGCGGGTCTTTACAATGAGCAGTTCTTC | CASSAPKAGLAGLYNEQFF | TRBJ2-1 | NA | TRBV9 | TRBD2
TGTGCCACCAGTGATTTGCCACAGGGGATCGGGGAGCTGTTTTTT | CATSDLPQGIGELFF | TRBJ2-2 | NA | TRBV24-1 | TRBD1
TGTGCCAGCAGCGTAGCGGGGGCTGGGGCCAACGTCCTGACTTTC | CASSVAGAGANVLTF | TRBJ2-6 | NA | TRBV9 | NA
TGTGCCAGCTTACCAGCGGGGTACACAGATACGCAGTATTTT | CASLPAGYTDTQYF | TRBJ2-3 | NA | TRBV28 | TRBD2
TGTGCCAGCAGCTTTAGCGTCCCCTCCTACAATGAGCAGTTCTTC | CASSFSVPSYNEQFF | TRBJ2-1 | NA | TRBV7-2 | NA
TGTGCCAGCACCACGGGGAGGGGAAGCGGGAGAAGGGCCGGGGAGCTGTTTTTT | CASTTGRGSGRRAGELFF | TRBJ2-2 | NA | TRBV11-2 | TRBD2
TGTGCTAGTGGTTTGGATCGGCGGGAGCAGTTCTTC | CASGLDRREQFF | TRBJ2-1 | NA | TRBV12-5 | NA
TGTGCCAGCAGCCGACAGGGACTAGCGGGAGGGCCGAGGAATGAGCAGTTCTTC | CASSRQGLAGGPRNEQFF | TRBJ2-1 | NA | TRBV3-1/TRBV3-2 | TRBD2
TGTGCCAGCAACCGCGGGACGAACACCGGGGAGCTGTTTTTT | CASNRGTNTGELFF | TRBJ2-2 | few | TRBV6-1 | NA
TGTGCCAGCAGCTCTATGGAGACGGATGAGCAGTTCTTC | CASSSMETDEQFF | TRBJ2-1 | NA | TRBV7-9 | NA
TGTGCCAGCAGCTTTCGGACTAGCGGGTCCGTCGGGGGATTCTACGAGCAGTACTTC | CASSFRTSGSVGGFYEQYF | TRBJ2-7 | NA | TRBV7-9 | TRBD2
TGTGCCAGCAGCGACCCCTCCGCTGGGCACGAGCAGTACTTC | CASSDPSAGHEQYF | TRBJ2-7 | NA | TRBV27 | NA
TGTGCCAGCAGTTTCTTTACTGGAGCCTACGAGCAGTACTTC | CASSFFTGAYEQYF | TRBJ2-7 | NA | TRBV28 | NA
TGTGCCAGCGGAGAATTCGCCCACTATGGCTACACCTTC | CASGEFAHYGYTF | TRBJ1-2 | NA | TRBV7-9 | NA
TGTGCCAGCCGGGACAGGGTTTTGACAGATACGCAGTATTTT | CASRDRVLTDTQYF | TRBJ2-3 | NA | TRBV19 | TRBD1
TGTGCCAGCAGGGCGGGGGGCTCCTATAATTCACCCCTCCACTTT | CASRAGGSYNSPLHF | TRBJ1-6 | NA | TRBV27 | NA
TGTGCCAGCAGCGGGGCAGGGGCCTCGTTCTCTGGAAACACCATATATTTT | CASSGAGASFSGNTIYF | TRBJ1-3 | NA | TRBV9 | NA
TGCGCCAGCAGCCAAGGACTAGTAGGACAGGGAAACTATGGCTACACCTTC | CASSQGLVGQGNYGYTF | TRBJ1-2 | few | TRBV4-3 | TRBD1
TGTGCCAGCAGTCGCCAGGGGCCGTCAATGAACACTGAAGCTTTCTTT | CASSRQGPSMNTEAFF | TRBJ1-1 | NA | TRBV28 | NA
TGTGCCAGCAGCTCGCTCGGGACAGGGAGTTCAGATACGCAGTATTTT | CASSSLGTGSSDTQYF | TRBJ2-3 | NA | TRBV13 | TRBD1
TGTGCCAGTAGTAAACAGGGGTGGATTCAGCCCCAGCATTTT | CASSKQGWIQPQHF | TRBJ1-5 | NA | TRBV19 | TRBD1
TGTGCCAGCAGCTTAGGACTAGCGGGAGGTGAGCAGTTCTTC | CASSLGLAGGEQFF | TRBJ2-1 | NA | TRBV11-2 | TRBD2
TGTGCCAGTAGCCGGGACAGGCGTAATGAAAAACTGCTTTTT | CASSRDRRNEKLLF | TRBJ1-4 | NA | TRBV19 | TRBD1
TGCAGCGCCTTAGGCGGCACTGAAGCTTTCTTT | CSALGGTEAFF | TRBJ1-1 | NA | TRBV29-1 | NA
TGTGCCAGCAGCTGGGACAGGGGGTACGAGCAGTACTTC | CASSWDRGYEQYF | TRBJ2-7 | NA | TRBV27 | TRBD1
TGCGCCAGCAGCCAAGGACGGACAGGGCAAGAGACCCAGTACTTC | CASSQGRTGQETQYF | TRBJ2-5 | NA | TRBV4-3 | TRBD1
TGTGCCAGCAGTTGGACAGGGGTAGCCGGGCAGTACTTC | CASSWTGVAGQYF | TRBJ2-7 | NA | TRBV12-3/TRBV12-4 | TRBD1
TGTGCCAGCAGCTTAGTCGTCGGTCCTGCCGCCTACAATCAGCCCCAGCATTTT | CASSLVVGPAAYNQPQHF | TRBJ1-5 | NA | TRBV7-8 | NA
TGTGCCAGCAGCTTACCTCCGGGGGTAGGAACTGAAGCTTTCTTT | CASSLPPGVGTEAFF | TRBJ1-1 | NA | TRBV7-9 | NA
TGTGCCAGCAGCCAAGGGACAATTCCCTACGAGCAGTACTTC | CASSQGTIPYEQYF | TRBJ2-7 | few | TRBV14 | NA
TGCGCCAGCAGCTTCAGGGGATTGGCCTACGAGCAGTACTTC | CASSFRGLAYEQYF | TRBJ2-7 | NA | TRBV5-1 | NA
TGTGCCAGCAGTTTTGACCGGACGGGGGATACGCAGTATTTT | CASSFDRTGDTQYF | TRBJ2-3 | NA | TRBV6-9 | NA
TGTGCCAGCAGCTTCGGACTAGCTGTGAATGAGCAGTTCTTC | CASSFGLAVNEQFF | TRBJ2-1 | NA | TRBV5-4 | TRBD2
TGTGCCAGCAGCTTGGATAGCGGGAGGGGGGGGGAGCAGTACTTC | CASSLDSGRGGEQYF | TRBJ2-7 | NA | TRBV5-4 | TRBD2
TGCGCCAGCAGCCAAGTCTTCGGGGGCAATCAGCCCCAGCATTTT | CASSQVFGGNQPQHF | TRBJ1-5 | NA | TRBV4-1 | NA
TGTGCCAGTAGCCAAAGGACAGGGGCCTACGAGCAGTACTTC | CASSQRTGAYEQYF | TRBJ2-7 | few | TRBV19 | TRBD1
TGCGCCAGCAGCCCTGCCGGGAGGGTCTTTGATGAGCAGTTCTTC | CASSPAGRVFDEQFF | TRBJ2-1 | NA | TRBV5-1 | TRBD2
TGTGCCAGCCGAACGATAGCGGAACTCTCCTACAATGAGCAGTTCTTC | CASRTIAELSYNEQFF | TRBJ2-1 | NA | TRBV27 | NA
TGTGCCAGCAGCCAAGCTCCAGGCAATGGGCCGGACAATGAGCAGTTCTTC | CASSQAPGNGPDNEQFF | TRBJ2-1 | NA | TRBV4-2 | NA
TGTGCCAGCAGCCGCCGGGCGGGACTAGCGGGACACGAGCAGTACTTC | CASSRRAGLAGHEQYF | TRBJ2-7 | NA | TRBV3-1/TRBV3-2 | TRBD2
TGTGCCAGCAGTAATGACAGGCGGAGTTCGGGAAACACCATATATTTT | CASSNDRRSSGNTIYF | TRBJ1-3 | NA | TRBV2 | NA
TGTGCCAGCAGTCCGGGCACTGAAGCTTTCTTT | CASSPGTEAFF | TRBJ1-1 | NA | TRBV6-5 | NA
TGTGCCAGCAGCCCGGGACTAGCGGGCAATGAGCAGTTCTTC | CASSPGLAGNEQFF | TRBJ2-1 | NA | TRBV11-2 | TRBD2
TGTGCCAGCAGTCCTCTAGCGGGGGGTGGGAATGAGCAGTTCTTC | CASSPLAGGGNEQFF | TRBJ2-1 | NA | TRBV27 | TRBD2
TGTGCCAGTAGTCCCGGACAGGGGGAACTCTCCTACGAGCAGTACTTC | CASSPGQGELSYEQYF | TRBJ2-7 | NA | TRBV19 | TRBD1
TGTGCCAGTAGTTCCCGTGCTAGCGGGAGCTACAATGAGCAGTTCTTC | CASSSRASGSYNEQFF | TRBJ2-1 | NA | TRBV19 | TRBD2
TGTGCCAGCAGTTTCGTACAGGGGGCAGGACCCCTCCACTTT | CASSFVQGAGPLHF | TRBJ1-6 | NA | TRBV28 | TRBD1
TGTGCCAGCAGCCTAGGGACAGGGTACACCGGGGAGCTGTTTTTT | CASSLGTGYTGELFF | TRBJ2-2 | NA | TRBV7-9 | TRBD1
TGTGCCAGCTCACCACTGAGGGAGTATCAGCCCCAGCATTTT | CASSPLREYQPQHF | TRBJ1-5 | few | TRBV18 | NA